The present entry profiles one TCR beta chain with its context. The germline V gene has CDR1 MDHEN and CDR2 SYDVKM. The CDR3 spans 15 residues. Trimming removed 2 bases from V and 4 bases from J; junction bases left unmatched: 5. These data are taken from a study of T cells after somatic rescue of genetic block. Assay: immunoSEQ multiplex PCR; the TCRdb copy retains only in-frame clones and omits some. The sample comprises tens of thousands of clones, roughly 96% of which are singletons, and roughly 0.077% rests with the top ten. The rearrangement links TRBV28 to TRBJ2-7, with 10 bases lining up with TRBD2. Material: peripheral blood mononuclear cells (PBMCs). This TCR was sampled from a child younger than two. In DNA, the CDR3 is TGTGCCAGCAGTTTAGGAGCTAGCGGGAGTTACGAGCAGTACTTC. This translates into CASSLGASGSYEQYF.